The entry below gives a single TCR beta chain sequence along with its context. Which antigen it targets is not known. Nothing much larger sits one base from this clone, and base qualities are not available. These data originate in a study of blood T cells in healthy people across ages (dated by TCRdb to about 2015). Looking at the study overall: Template switching captured roughly one uniquely barcoded TCR beta cDNA molecule per two T cells in model experiments. Age-related changes in TCR beta repertoire diversity were measured in the study by deep sequencing normalized with unique cDNA molecular identifiers. Donors were grouped into four age groups: young (average roughly 15 years), middle-aged (39), aged (about 60) and long-lived (just over 80). To avoid experimental bias, donors of different ages were spread randomly across the sequencing lanes. For two donors (one aged 18 to 29 and one aged 80 or older), the study analyzed two additional independent replicas of 1 million unique cDNA reads from the same blood draw. Results and caveats for the whole study, not just this receptor: Estimates of total diversity based on one million sequenced T cells were regarded as lower bounds and as underestimates. Observed TCR beta diversity per million T cells fell roughly linearly with age, and a significant reduction was already apparent by age roughly 40. There was a strong correlation between observed TCR beta diversity and the percentage of naive T cells measured by flow cytometry. Since profiling was done on bulk unsorted PBMCs, naive and antigen-experienced compartments could not be conclusively compared. Because donor CMV infection status was unknown, age-related changes in expanded clonotypes were potentially confounded. Compared with the aged group, the long-lived group had more naive CD4+ T cells, fewer expanded clones and increased TCR diversity, a pattern suggesting age selection.

The receptor library was made with 5' RACE. TCRdb names Illumina HiSeq 2500 as the instrument used. A second PCR of roughly 7 to 11 cycles was performed with a sample-barcoded 5' primer and a J-beta primer mix. Each TCR beta cDNA molecule received a unique molecular identifier from a template-switch 5' adaptor carrying 12 random nucleotides. Each sample yielded at least 2.5 million CDR3-containing paired-end reads. First-strand cDNA was synthesized from all RNA with the Mint cDNA synthesis kit, primed by a TRBC-specific oligonucleotide. After uracil-DNA glycosylase treatment, a first 18-cycle PCR used universal primers M1SS and BC2_uni_R on all cDNA. In the source study's methods: Each sample was normalized by randomly selecting 1 million high-quality reads, each carrying a distinct molecular identifier. Reads with shared molecular identifiers were discarded instead of being binned into consensus sequences. MiTCR, run with a Q25 quality threshold and the strictest error-elimination algorithm, handled CDR3 identification, clonotype clustering and error correction. A nonparametric unseen species model using Euler transformation provided a lower-bound estimate of total TCR beta diversity. The public reads were reprocessed in TCRdb via fastp at Q25 and MiXCR, keeping in-frame beta chains. Identical CDR3 proteins give one entry, which carries the most common genes and DNA. The V and J calls reflect TCRdb's pipeline rather than the authors' work. The sample contains hundreds of thousands of distinct CDR3 sequences, 53% of them found a single time. About 42% of the sample is in the top ten clones.

Systemically healthy Caucasian individuals from Russia, approximately 39 in total and aged 6 to 90 years, were included as donors. Approximately 9.3 milliliters of peripheral blood were drawn from each donor into EDTA-treated Vacutainer tubes. PBMCs were isolated by Ficoll-Paque density-gradient centrifugation, with at least 7 million obtained per sample. Total RNA was extracted from PBMCs with Trizol reagent, with at least 6 micrograms obtained per sample. The percentages of naive CD45RAhigh/CD27high T cells were determined by flow cytometry on a PBMC aliquot from every donor. Taken from cysteine to phenylalanine, the CDR3 has 13 residues. Only the CDR3 DNA is retained, 39 bases long and in frame from the first base. CDR1 and CDR2, looked up from the germline V gene, are SGHRS and YFSETQ. V loses 4 bases, J loses 8 bases, and the germline ends lie 13 bases apart.

This TCR was sampled from a man of 80 years or more in good health. The sample comprised blood. The chain joins TRBV5-1 to TRBJ2-1; TRBD2 is a possible D gene, resting on 5 matching bases. The nucleotides are TGCGCCAGCAGCCCCCCCGCGGGCGATGAGCAGTTCTTC. Its protein product is CASSPPAGDEQFF.